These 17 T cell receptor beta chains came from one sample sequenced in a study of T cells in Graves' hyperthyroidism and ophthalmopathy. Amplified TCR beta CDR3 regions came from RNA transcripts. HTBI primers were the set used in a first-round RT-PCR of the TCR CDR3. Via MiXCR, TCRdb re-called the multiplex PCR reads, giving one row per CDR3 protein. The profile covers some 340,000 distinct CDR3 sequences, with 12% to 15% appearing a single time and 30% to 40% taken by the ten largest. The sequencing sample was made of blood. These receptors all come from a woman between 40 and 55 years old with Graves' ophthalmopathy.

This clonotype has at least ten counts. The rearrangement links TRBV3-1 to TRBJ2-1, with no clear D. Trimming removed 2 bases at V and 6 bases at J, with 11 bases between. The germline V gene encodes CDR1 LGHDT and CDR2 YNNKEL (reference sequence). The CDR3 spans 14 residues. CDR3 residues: CASSQFRQINEQFF. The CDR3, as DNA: TGTGCCAGCAGCCAATTCCGGCAAATCAATGAGCAGTTCTTC.

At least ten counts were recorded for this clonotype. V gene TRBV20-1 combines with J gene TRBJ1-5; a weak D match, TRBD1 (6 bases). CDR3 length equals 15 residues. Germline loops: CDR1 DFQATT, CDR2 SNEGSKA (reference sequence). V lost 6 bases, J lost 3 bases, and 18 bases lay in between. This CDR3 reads CSALKIGQPNQPQHF. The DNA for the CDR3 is TGCAGTGCCCTTAAAATCGGACAGCCCAATCAGCCCCAGCATTTT.

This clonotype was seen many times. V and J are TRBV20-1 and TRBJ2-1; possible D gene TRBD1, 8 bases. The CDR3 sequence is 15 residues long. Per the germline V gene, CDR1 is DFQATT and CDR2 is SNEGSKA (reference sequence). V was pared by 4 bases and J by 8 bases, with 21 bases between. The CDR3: CSAKQYHRGRDEQFF. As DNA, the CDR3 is TGCAGTGCTAAACAATATCACAGGGGGAGGGATGAGCAGTTCTTC.

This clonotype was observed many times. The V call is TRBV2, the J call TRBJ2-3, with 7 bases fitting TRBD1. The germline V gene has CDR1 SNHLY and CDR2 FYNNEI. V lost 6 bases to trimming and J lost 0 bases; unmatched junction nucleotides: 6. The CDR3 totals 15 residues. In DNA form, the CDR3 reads TGTGCCAGCAGGGTGGACAGGACTAGCACAGATACGCAGTATTTT. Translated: CASRVDRTSTDTQYF. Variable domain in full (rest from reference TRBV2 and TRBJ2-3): EPEVTQTPSHQVTQMGQEVILRCVPISNHLYFYWYRQILGQKVEFLVSFYNNEISEKSEIFDDQFSVERPDGSNFTLKIRSTKLEDSAMYFCASRVDRTSTDTQYFGPGTRLTVL.

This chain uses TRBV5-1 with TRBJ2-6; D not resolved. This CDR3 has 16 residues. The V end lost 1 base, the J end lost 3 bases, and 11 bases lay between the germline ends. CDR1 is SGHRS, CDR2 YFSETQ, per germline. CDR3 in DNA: TGCGCCAGCAGCTTGCTTTCCCGGGTTGGGGCCAACGTCCTGACTTTC. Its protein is CASSLLSRVGANVLTF.

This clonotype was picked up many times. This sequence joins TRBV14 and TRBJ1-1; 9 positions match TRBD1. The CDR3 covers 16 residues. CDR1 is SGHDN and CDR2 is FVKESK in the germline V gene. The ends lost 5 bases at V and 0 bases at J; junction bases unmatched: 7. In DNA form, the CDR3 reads TGTGCCAGCAGCGAAAACAGGGGGCGCGTGAACACTGAAGCTTTCTTT. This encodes CASSENRGRVNTEAFF. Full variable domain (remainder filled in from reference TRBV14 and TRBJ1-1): EAGVTQFPSHSVIEKGQTVTLRCDPISGHDNLYWYRRVMGKEIKFLLHFVKESKQDESGMPNNRFLAERTGGTYSTLKVQPAELEDSGVYFCASSENRGRVNTEAFFGQGTRLTVV.

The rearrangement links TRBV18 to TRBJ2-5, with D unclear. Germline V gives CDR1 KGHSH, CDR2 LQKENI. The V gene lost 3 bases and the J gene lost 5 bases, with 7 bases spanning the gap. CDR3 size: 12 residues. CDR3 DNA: TGTGCCAGCTCACCTTCGACGGAGACCCAGTACTTC. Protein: CASSPSTETQYF.

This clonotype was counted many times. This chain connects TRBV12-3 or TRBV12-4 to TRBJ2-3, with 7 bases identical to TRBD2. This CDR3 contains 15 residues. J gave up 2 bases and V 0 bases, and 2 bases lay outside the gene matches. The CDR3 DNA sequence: TGTGCCAGCAGTTTAGCGGGGGGGAACACAGATACGCAGTATTTT. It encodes CASSLAGGNTDTQYF.

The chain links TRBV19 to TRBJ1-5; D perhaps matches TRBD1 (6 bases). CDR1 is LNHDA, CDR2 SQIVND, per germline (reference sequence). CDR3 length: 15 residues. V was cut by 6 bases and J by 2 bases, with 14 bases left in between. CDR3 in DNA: TGTGCCAGTAGGGTTCAGGGGATCGGCAATCAGCCCCAGCATTTT. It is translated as CASRVQGIGNQPQHF.

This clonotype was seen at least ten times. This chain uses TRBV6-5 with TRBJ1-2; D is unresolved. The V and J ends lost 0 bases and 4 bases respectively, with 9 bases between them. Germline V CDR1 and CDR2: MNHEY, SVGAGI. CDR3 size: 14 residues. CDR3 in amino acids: CASSYSRAPYGYTF. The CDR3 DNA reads TGTGCCAGCAGTTACTCACGGGCCCCCTATGGCTACACCTTC.

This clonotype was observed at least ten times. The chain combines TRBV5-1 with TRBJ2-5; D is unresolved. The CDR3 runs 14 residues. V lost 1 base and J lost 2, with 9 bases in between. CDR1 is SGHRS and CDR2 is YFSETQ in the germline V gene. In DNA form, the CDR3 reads TGCGCCAGCAGCTTGTATCTCGGGCAAGAGACCCAGTACTTC. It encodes CASSLYLGQETQYF. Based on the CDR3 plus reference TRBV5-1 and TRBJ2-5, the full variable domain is KAGVTQTPRYLIKTRGQQVTLSCSPISGHRSVSWYQQTPGQGLQFLFEYFSETQRNKGNFPGRFSGRQFSNSRSEMNVSTLELGDSALYLCASSLYLGQETQYFGPGTRLLVL.

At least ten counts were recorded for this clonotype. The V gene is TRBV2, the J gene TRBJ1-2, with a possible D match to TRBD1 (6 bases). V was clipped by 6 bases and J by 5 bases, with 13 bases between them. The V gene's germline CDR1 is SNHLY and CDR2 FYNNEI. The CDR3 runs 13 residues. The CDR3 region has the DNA TGTGCCAGCAGGGAAACAGGGATTTATGGCTACACCTTC. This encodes CASRETGIYGYTF.

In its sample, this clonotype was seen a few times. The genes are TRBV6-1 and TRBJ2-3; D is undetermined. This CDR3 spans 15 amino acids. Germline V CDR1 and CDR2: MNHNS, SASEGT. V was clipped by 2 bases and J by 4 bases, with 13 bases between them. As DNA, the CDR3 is TGTGCCAGCAGTGAAAGTGTCAGTGGGGCAGATACGCAGTATTTT. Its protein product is CASSESVSGADTQYF.

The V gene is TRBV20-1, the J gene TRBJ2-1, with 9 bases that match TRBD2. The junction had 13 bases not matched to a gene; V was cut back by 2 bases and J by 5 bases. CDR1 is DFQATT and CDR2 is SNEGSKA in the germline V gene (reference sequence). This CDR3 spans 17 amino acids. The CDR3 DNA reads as TGCAGTGCTAGATGGAGCGGGAGGCGATTAGGGGACAATGAGCAGTTCTTC. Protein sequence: CSARWSGRRLGDNEQFF.

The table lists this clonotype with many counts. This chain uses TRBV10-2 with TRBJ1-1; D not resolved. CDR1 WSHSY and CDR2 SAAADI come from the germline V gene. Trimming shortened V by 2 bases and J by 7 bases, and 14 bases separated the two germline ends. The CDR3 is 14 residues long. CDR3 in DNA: TGCGCCAGCAGTGAGGTGTGGGGTTCGGGTGAAGCTTTCTTT. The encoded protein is CASSEVWGSGEAFF.

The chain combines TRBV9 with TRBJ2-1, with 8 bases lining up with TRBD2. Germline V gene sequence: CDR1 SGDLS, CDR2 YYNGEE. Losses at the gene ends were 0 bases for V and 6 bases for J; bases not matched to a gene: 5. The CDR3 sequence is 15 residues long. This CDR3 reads CASSVEGLGSNEQFF. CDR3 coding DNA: TGTGCCAGCAGCGTAGAGGGACTAGGTTCCAATGAGCAGTTCTTC. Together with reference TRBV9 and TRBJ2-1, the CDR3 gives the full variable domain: DSGVTQTPKHLITATGQRVTLRCSPRSGDLSVYWYQQSLDQGLQFLIQYYNGEERAKGNILERFSAQQFPDLHSELNLSSLELGDSALYFCASSVEGLGSNEQFFGPGTRLTVL.

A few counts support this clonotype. CDR3 in amino acids: CASSVEPAGPSRELFF. The CDR3, as DNA: TGTGCCAGCAGCGTAGAACCAGCGGGACCTTCCCGGGAGCTGTTTTTT. V is TRBV9 and J is TRBJ2-2; 7 nucleotides match TRBD2. The germline V gene has CDR1 SGDLS and CDR2 YYNGEE. The CDR3 is 16 residues long. V dropped 0 bases and J dropped 9; count of bases not matched to a gene: 11.